This T cell receptor (beta chain) appears in the sequencing data of a study of long-term antiretroviral therapy in people with HIV (dated by TCRdb to 2022 to 2024). A note on the overall study: The earliest samples were collected about a decade before the 2015 WHO recommendation for immediate ART, when ART was typically delayed until CD4 counts fell. A retrospective serial study tested whether changes in peripheral blood TRB repertoire composition and diversity were associated with ART initiation and durable HIV suppression. A total of 192 cryopreserved PBMC samples came from approximately 30 adults with confirmed HIV infection and were collected serially over a mean of roughly 6 years (range 1-12). About a third of the roughly 30 participants with HIV were female. No cross-contamination during QIAcube processing turned up in test extractions that ran a monoclonal T-cell line alongside 30 to 40 polyclonal samples. Results the study describes overall, beyond this receptor: Expanded TRB clones identified before ART initiation dominated the repertoire at all time points, although this dominance fluctuated and declined in many PLHIV after ART. The samples span the years 2004 to 2017, and the ART regimens used at that time may not be as effective as current regimens. Because cell numbers in pre-ART samples were limited, unsorted PBMC were profiled instead of sorted CD4+ and CD8+ T cells. Since PBMC availability was limited, sequencing covered only the TCR beta chain, with no alpha chain pairing. A significant increase in TRB diversity was found to be associated with ART initiation, although TRB diversity was observed to remain significantly below that of transplant donor controls even after long-term ART. No data were available on ART adherence, viral resistance or therapy changes, limiting inferences about post-ART repertoire changes. CDR3 length ranges in HIV repertoires were narrower than in controls, and network structure suggested an antigen-experienced repertoire with only a slight naive shift after ART.

Comments on this clone: Its antigen remains undetermined. Per-base qualities were not stored, and no clone one base away is much larger.

Participants were included only if at least one PBMC sample before ART initiation and at least two post-ART samples were available. Every participant with HIV received treatment in the United States of America. Before DNA extraction, cryopreserved samples of about 0.95-10 million PBMC were thawed and then washed. At the time of the earliest PBMC sample, participants with HIV were aged between about 23 and 54 years. PBMC samples from each participant spanned 1-4 timepoints before ART initiation and 2-8 timepoints after ART initiation, with a median of 7 samples. For every participant, serial HIV viral load, CD4+ T-cell count, ART history and demographic data were obtained. A Qiagen kit on a QIAcube was used to extract genomic DNA from unsorted PBMC, with samples processed in batches of 12. The immunoSEQ hsTCRB v3.0 assay was used at survey level resolution to sequence the TRB variable region. The target sequencing depth for TRB was roughly 40,000-55,000 T-cell genomes per sample. TRB libraries were pooled and sequenced on an Illumina MiSeq using a v3 150-cycle kit. As for the authors' bioinformatics: Repertoire analysis was performed in R inside a reproducible Nextflow workflow that covered QC, data transformation and analysis. LymphoSeq2, an R package for exploring AIRR-Seq data, was used to implement custom analyses. Several samples yielding fewer than 5000 total TRB sequences were excluded, leaving approximately 200 analyzed HIV repertoires. Among the approximately 190 retained HIV repertoires, 55 to 60 were collected before ART initiation and 129 after ART initiation. Each repertoire was downsampled to 5000 TRB nucleotide sequences, and summary statistics were averaged across 100 downsampling iterations. Only TRB sequences with CDR3 regions of at least seven amino acids were retained for analysis. Diversity was measured with a Shannon entropy-derived clonality score and the Gini coefficient. In the repertoire networks, any two of the top 5000 CDR3 amino acid sequences were linked whenever the two sequences differed by an edit distance of one. For TRB CDR3 amino acid sequences, GLIPH2 was used to predict antigen specificity groups and MHC restriction. To flag known CMV, EBV, HIV or tissue antigen associations, CDR3 amino acid sequences were matched against VDJdb and McPAS-TCR. Pre-ART, post-ART and control groups were compared with Wilcoxon signed-rank tests and Holm-Bonferroni correction. TCRdb carries this immuneACCESS record with in-frame sequences only. Its versions omit some clonotypes, under half of them owing to an unresolved V gene in the studies checked, with the rest unexplained. From that table come the V and J calls and clone size; the DNA was used to work out D and trimming. For this sample there are roughly 28,000 clones; roughly 80% appear just once. Roughly 7% of the sample belongs to the ten largest clones.

The junction carries 8 bases between V and J, which are trimmed by 5 bases and 4 bases respectively. The CDR3 numbers 12 residues from cysteine through phenylalanine. Of the read, only the CDR3 DNA is kept; its 36 bases are in frame from base 1. CDR1 and CDR2, looked up from the germline V gene, are MNHEY and SVGAGI. This TCR was sampled from a middle-aged man with HIV. The source material was unsorted PBMCs, sampled 0.3 years after starting antiretroviral therapy. The chain couples TRBV6-5 to TRBJ1-2, with the D segment identity uncertain. CDR3 region: CASSVGGYGYTF. The bases read TGTGCCAGCAGTGTCGGAGGCTATGGCTACACCTTC.